This is a list of T cell receptor beta chains from one sample in a study of T cell repertoires in cytomegalovirus infection. TCRdb passed the reads through MiXCR, listing each CDR3 protein once. The sample yields approximately 700,000 distinct CDR3 sequences, 35% seen once. Source material: PBMCs. These receptors were taken from a human donor in good health (CMV status not recorded). Some clones in this sample may be carry-over from other donors' samples. CDR3s include the opening cysteine and the closing phenylalanine or tryptophan. Fields, in order: D gene, J gene, clone size, V gene, CDR3 DNA, CDR3 protein. D genes are given only for firm matches. Not every row has a clone size; where given, it reads once, few, many or a size class.

TRBD2 | TRBJ2-5 | few | TRBV7-2 | TGTGCCAGCAGCTTCTCACTAGCGGGAGGGCCGGAGACCCAGTACTTC | CASSFSLAGGPETQYF
- | TRBJ2-3 | - | TRBV27 | TGTGCCAGCAGCCCCCTGGCTCGACGGGGGTCGGATACGCAGTATTTT | CASSPLARRGSDTQYF
- | TRBJ2-3 | - | TRBV12-3/TRBV12-4 | TGTGCCAGTAGGGTATTGGGCACAGATACGCAGTATTTT | CASRVLGTDTQYF
TRBD1 | TRBJ2-5 | - | TRBV12-3/TRBV12-4 | TGTGCCAGCAGTTCGAAATATAACCGGGACAGGGGGCAAGAGACCCAGTACTTC | CASSSKYNRDRGQETQYF
- | TRBJ2-1 | many | TRBV6-1 | TGTGCCAGCAGTGAAGTCTTCACAAATGAGCAGTTCTTC | CASSEVFTNEQFF
- | TRBJ1-3 | once | TRBV28 | TGTGCCTGGGCTCGGGACCTCTCTGGAAACACCATATATTTT | CAWARDLSGNTIYF
- | TRBJ2-5 | - | TRBV27 | TGTGCCAGCAGGGACCGGGACACTCAAGAGACCCAGTACTTC | CASRDRDTQETQYF
- | TRBJ2-4 | - | TRBV6-1 | TGTGCCAGCAGTGAAGTATTATTGTGGGGAAACATTCAGTACTTC | CASSEVLLWGNIQYF
- | TRBJ2-5 | - | TRBV5-4 | TGTGCCAGCAGCCCCTACGGGGGGCATGAAGAGACCCAGTACTTC | CASSPYGGHEETQYF
- | TRBJ2-7 | - | TRBV6-2/TRBV6-3 | TGTGCCAGCAGTTACTCGGTAGGTCGGACCCGAGCTGGGGAGCAGTACTTC | CASSYSVGRTRAGEQYF
- | TRBJ1-6 | few | TRBV20-1 | TGCAGTGCTAGACGCCGGGGGCGGGGTCCCGTGTCACCCCTCCACTTT | CSARRRGRGPVSPLHF
TRBD2 | TRBJ2-7 | - | TRBV28 | TGTGACAGCAGTTACCTAGGCGGGAGCTCCTACGAGCAGTACTTC | CDSSYLGGSSYEQYF
- | TRBJ2-7 | many | TRBV7-2 | TGTGCCAGCAGCTTTCAACCCTACGAGCAGTACTTC | CASSFQPYEQYF
TRBD1 | TRBJ2-6 | many | TRBV7-2 | TGTGCCAGCAGATCCGGGACAGGTGTCGCCGGGGCCAACGTCCTGACTTTC | CASRSGTGVAGANVLTF
TRBD1 | TRBJ2-7 | - | TRBV7-8 | TGTGCCAGCAGCTTAGCCAAGGGACAGGTTAGCTCCTACGAGCAGTACTTC | CASSLAKGQVSSYEQYF
- | TRBJ1-2 | - | TRBV20-1 | TGCAGTGCTAGTTCCCCCCAGGGAGGGACGGGCTACACCTTC | CSASSPQGGTGYTF
- | TRBJ2-2 | - | TRBV6-1 | TGTGCCAGCAGTGAAACGGGGAGAGGGAACACCGGGGAGCTGTTTTTT | CASSETGRGNTGELFF
- | TRBJ1-5 | - | TRBV28 | TGTGCCAGCAGTCCGCTCGCCGGGAAACGGAATCAGCCCCAGCATTTT | CASSPLAGKRNQPQHF
TRBD1 | TRBJ1-1 | few | TRBV28 | TGTGCCAGCAGTTTACGGGGTCTTAGTAGGGGGCGGAACACTGAAGCTTTCTTT | CASSLRGLSRGRNTEAFF
TRBD1 | TRBJ2-3 | - | TRBV4-1 | TGCGCCAGCAGCCCAGCCGAGACAGGGGTAGATACGCAGTATTTT | CASSPAETGVDTQYF
- | TRBJ1-1 | - | TRBV7-6 | TGTGCCAGCAGCTCAGTCGGGGGGGTGAACACTGAAGCTTTCTTT | CASSSVGGVNTEAFF
- | TRBJ1-1 | few | TRBV6-8 | TGTGCCAGCAGTCGGCGGACAGCCTTGAACACTGAAGCTTTCTTT | CASSRRTALNTEAFF
TRBD1 | TRBJ2-7 | - | TRBV6-6 | TGTGCCAGCAGTTACCTGGGACAGTCCAACGAGCAGTACTTC | CASSYLGQSNEQYF
- | TRBJ1-1 | - | TRBV20-1 | TGCAGTGCTACCGGGTCTGATGGCGGCACTGAAGCTTTCTTT | CSATGSDGGTEAFF
- | TRBJ1-5 | - | TRBV28 | TGTGCCAGCAGTTTAGGATTAGGGGTGTGGAATCAGCCCCAGCATTTT | CASSLGLGVWNQPQHF
TRBD2 | TRBJ2-4 | few | TRBV7-9 | TGTGCCAGCAGCGGGACTAGCGGGAGGCTCAAAAACATTCAGTACTTC | CASSGTSGRLKNIQYF
- | TRBJ2-5 | - | TRBV6-1 | TGTGCCAGCAGTGAAGGCCCCGCCTTCGGGGAGACCCAGTACTTC | CASSEGPAFGETQYF
- | TRBJ2-1 | - | TRBV12-3/TRBV12-4 | TGTGCCAGCAGTTCATCTTACAGGGTAAGAGAACTCAATGAGCAGTTCTTC | CASSSSYRVRELNEQFF
- | TRBJ2-5 | many | TRBV7-6 | TGTGCCAGCAGTACTTTCGCGCAGGGCCTGGGGGAAGAGACCCAGTACTTC | CASSTFAQGLGEETQYF
- | TRBJ2-2 | - | TRBV5-1 | TGCGCCAGCAGCTTGTCTTACAGGGGACTCACCGGGGAGGTGTTTTTT | CASSLSYRGLTGEVFF
- | TRBJ2-6 | - | TRBV5-8 | TGTGCCAGCAGCTGGCCTTCTGGGGCCAACGTTCTGACTTTC | CASSWPSGANVLTF
TRBD2 | TRBJ2-3 | - | TRBV19 | TGTGCCAGTAGTTGGGGCGGGAGCGGCACAGATACGCAGTATTTT | CASSWGGSGTDTQYF
- | TRBJ1-5 | - | TRBV6-1 | TGTGCCAGCAGTGCGGGGAGGAGGGCCGGGCATCAGCCCCAGCATTTT | CASSAGRRAGHQPQHF
- | TRBJ2-5 | many | TRBV7-2 | TGTGCCAGCAGCTCCCAGGGGGGAGGTGAGACCCAGTACTTC | CASSSQGGGETQYF
- | TRBJ2-1 | few | TRBV28 | TGTGCCACCACCACCTACAATGAGCAGTTCTTC | CATTTYNEQFF
- | TRBJ2-2 | - | TRBV20-1 | TGCAGTGCTAGGGCCGCAGGGTCGGCAGGGACCGGGGAGCTGTTTTTT | CSARAAGSAGTGELFF
- | TRBJ2-1 | - | TRBV5-6 | TGTGCCAGCAGCTTGATGGGACTGGAGCAGTTCTTC | CASSLMGLEQFF
- | TRBJ1-1 | few | TRBV6-1 | TGTGCCAGCCTAAGGGCGTTTTCTGAAGCTTTCTTT | CASLRAFSEAFF
- | TRBJ1-2 | few | TRBV7-2 | TGTGCCAGCAGCTTACTGCAGACCACCTATGGCTACACCTTC | CASSLLQTTYGYTF
TRBD2 | TRBJ2-1 | few | TRBV19 | TGTGCCAGTAGTGCGGGACTAGCGGGGCAGTTCTTC | CASSAGLAGQFF
- | TRBJ2-5 | - | TRBV6-5 | TGTGCCAGCAGTTACCTAGGCGGGACTCAAGAGACCCAGTACTTC | CASSYLGGTQETQYF
- | TRBJ1-4 | - | TRBV9 | TGTGCCAGCAGTCAATCACCGGGGCGAGATGAAAAACTGTTTTTT | CASSQSPGRDEKLFF
- | TRBJ2-7 | few | TRBV19 | TGTGCCAGTAGGTTAGATCCGGGAACCGGCGAGCAGTACTTC | CASRLDPGTGEQYF
TRBD2 | TRBJ2-2 | - | TRBV4-2 | TGTGCCAGCAGCCCCCTAGCGGGGGGCACCGGGGAGCTGTTTTTT | CASSPLAGGTGELFF
- | TRBJ2-5 | - | TRBV7-3 | TGTGCCGGCAGCTTAATCGGAGCGAGGACACCCCAAGAGACCCAGTACTTC | CAGSLIGARTPQETQYF